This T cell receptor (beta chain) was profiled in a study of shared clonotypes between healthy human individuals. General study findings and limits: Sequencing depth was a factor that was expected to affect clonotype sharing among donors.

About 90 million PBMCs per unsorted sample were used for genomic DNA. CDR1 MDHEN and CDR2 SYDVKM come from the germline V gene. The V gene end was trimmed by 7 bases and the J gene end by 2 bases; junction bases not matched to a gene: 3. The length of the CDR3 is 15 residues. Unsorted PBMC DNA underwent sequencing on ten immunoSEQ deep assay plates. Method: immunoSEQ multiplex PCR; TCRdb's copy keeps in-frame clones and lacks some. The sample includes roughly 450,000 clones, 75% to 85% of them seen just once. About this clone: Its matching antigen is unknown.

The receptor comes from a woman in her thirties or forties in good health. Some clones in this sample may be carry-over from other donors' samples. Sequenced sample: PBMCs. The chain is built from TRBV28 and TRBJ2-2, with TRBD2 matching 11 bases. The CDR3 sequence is CASTLAGGNTGELFF. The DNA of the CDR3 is TGTGCCAGCACCCTAGCGGGGGGTAACACCGGGGAGCTGTTTTTT. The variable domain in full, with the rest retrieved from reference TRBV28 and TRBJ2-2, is DVKVTQSSRYLVKRTGEKVFLECVQDMDHENMFWYRQDPGLGLRLIYFSYDVKMKEKGDIPEGYSVSREKKERFSLILESASTNQTSMYLCASTLAGGNTGELFFGEGSRLTVL.